This entry is about one TCR beta chain. Its antigen is unknown. A much larger clone differs from this one at a single base, so this may be a read error. These data belong to a study of naive and memory T cell subsets (dated by TCRdb to the late 2010s). About the investigation overall: The figure summarizing these samples reported approximately ten blood donors, 7 tuberculin skin test biopsies and 3 saline control biopsies. As previously described, skin biopsies were taken from tuberculin skin test sites or from saline-injected control sites and processed for RNA extraction. PCR2 was typically run as a SYBR Green qPCR and stopped at a set threshold, although low-input samples could use end-point PCR of 5 to 7 cycles instead.

The meaning of the sample's treatment or condition label: skin biopsy from PPD injection site in Mantoux-positive individual. The study reported a robust and sensitive protocol to amplify, sequence and analyze TCRs, based on 3' ligation of a UMI-containing oligonucleotide to TCR cDNA. In individuals with a positive Mantoux test, tuberculin skin test biopsies were taken from sites that had been injected with PPD. Total RNA was treated with RQ1 DNase, without cell sorting, prior to reverse transcription, with an input of about 1 to 1,100 ng being targeted. Libraries were prepared from skin biopsies and whole blood so that pipeline robustness could be tested in samples in which T cells form a minority population. What the authors observed across the whole study: TCR sequences were reportedly obtained from both types of skin biopsy, with many more TCRs found at tuberculin skin test sites. The potential sensitivity of the RNA-based method to TCR transcript changes with T cell activation and differentiation was acknowledged. The larger number of TCRs found at tuberculin skin test sites was interpreted as T cell infiltration of a delayed type IV hypersensitivity reaction. Skin biopsy collection and RNA processing details were not given in the paper but referenced to earlier studies.

Receptor libraries were prepared by UMI-ligation and nested PCR. The ligated cDNA was amplified in four rounds of PCR with nested alpha and beta constant region primers together with the SP2 primer. For the blood and skin samples, TCR RNA was reverse transcribed with SuperScript IV using primers for the alpha and beta constant regions. Using T4 RNA ligase 1, an oligonucleotide carrying both the Illumina SP2 primer and a UMI was ligated onto the 3' end of the cDNA. The 12-nucleotide UMI consisted of two random hexamers with an eight-base spacer between the hexamers to prevent hairpin formation. From the second PCR onward, the TCR alpha and beta chain libraries were handled separately, and dual indexing was used for multiplexing. After pooling, the indexed libraries were analyzed by capillary electrophoresis and sequenced on either an Illumina MiSeq or NextSeq. PhiX DNA at roughly 5-7.5% was added to the libraries to raise base diversity and improve cluster recognition. In the original analysis: Demultiplexor pulled UMIs out of read 2, joined the UMIs with the TCR sequence from read 1, and separated reads according to sample indices. V and J genes and V-J junctions were identified by Decombinator, which gave every TCR a five-part identifier that included V and J deletions. Collapsinator relied on UMIs to correct both sequencing errors and PCR amplification heterogeneity, producing a UMI-based abundance for each TCR. Identifiers were converted to nucleotide sequence by CDR3Translator and translated to amino acids, and CDR3 regions were extracted on the basis of terminal motifs. After normalization to the amount of input RNA, the error-corrected alpha and beta TCR counts from blood and from skin were compared. TCRdb's own reprocessing of the public reads used fastp at Q25 and MiXCR and kept productive beta chains. Each entry is one CDR3 protein sequence, shown with its most common DNA and genes. The authors' filters were not applied to this entry. For this sample the table gives approximately 22,000 distinct CDR3 sequences, of which around 6% were detected only once. 6.2% of the sample is in the top ten clones.

The sample was skin, taken from a tuberculin skin test site. The sequence was obtained from an adult in good health.

The CDR3 region reads CASSSRRGEFF. The nucleotide sequence is TGTGCCAGCAGCTCCCGACGTGGGGAGTTCTTC. The receptor chain draws on TRBV7-9 and TRBJ2-1; no D segment can be confidently identified. V is shortened by 4 bases, J by 14 bases, and the region joining them spans 12 bases. The CDR3 contains 11 residues, cysteine and phenylalanine counted. Of the read, only the CDR3 DNA is kept; its 33 bases are in frame from base 1. The germline V gene (reference sequence) provides CDR1 SEHNR and CDR2 FQNEAQ.